The 26 T cell receptor beta chains below all came from one sample that was sequenced in a study of glioma-infiltrating T cells. Amplification of TCR alpha and beta CDR3 regions from RNA used iRepertoire nested multiplex PCR. TCRdb analysed the multiplex PCR reads with MiXCR anew, one entry per CDR3 protein. The sample holds approximately 190,000 distinct CDR3 sequences; around 32% are singletons and the top ten take 20% to 25%. Sequencing was done on a sample of glioma tissue, nonneoplastic brain tissue, or PBMCs (not recorded which). These receptors all come from a human donor with low-grade glioma or glioblastoma, undergoing nonglioma brain surgery, or in good health (not recorded which).

This sequence joins TRBV12-3 or TRBV12-4 and TRBJ2-5; D remains unclear. The CDR3 runs 14 residues. V lost 6 bases and J 0 bases, leaving 11 bases between the germline ends. CDR3: CASRPGSYQETQYF. In DNA form, the CDR3 reads TGTGCCAGCAGACCCGGGTCCTACCAAGAGACCCAGTACTTC.

On this clonotype itself: A much larger clone sits a single nucleotide away, making a read error possible. The chain carries TRBV19 and TRBJ1-1; D unclear. Germline CDR1 reads LNHDA; CDR2 reads SQIVND (reference sequence). The CDR3 length is 12 residues. CDR3 in amino acids: CASSTYGFDALF. The CDR3 DNA is TGTGCCAGTAGCACGTACGGGTTCGACGCTCTCTTT.

This chain links TRBV29-1 with TRBJ2-1; D gene ambiguous. Germline V gene sequence: CDR1 SQVTM, CDR2 ANQGSEA. With 3 bases removed from V and 4 bases from J, the gap between germline ends came to 7 bases. The CDR3 spans 12 residues. The CDR3 region is CSVDGLYNEQFF. The CDR3 region has the DNA TGCAGCGTTGACGGTCTGTACAATGAGCAGTTCTTC.

This clonotype was counted at least ten times. The genes are TRBV11-1 and TRBJ2-3; D uncertain. From germline, CDR1 is SGHAT and CDR2 FQDESV (reference sequence). Trimming removed 5 bases from V and 4 bases from J, with 16 bases in between. This CDR3 spans 15 amino acids. CDR3 bases: TGTGCCAGCAGCGTAAAAGGCCACTACCCAGATACGCAGTATTTT. Amino acids: CASSVKGHYPDTQYF.

The table lists this clonotype with many counts. V usage is TRBV20-1 and J usage is TRBJ1-1, with D unresolved. V was pared by 6 bases and J by 0 bases, with 14 bases between. The CDR3 spans 14 residues. Germline loops: CDR1 DFQATT, CDR2 SNEGSKA (reference sequence). The CDR3 bases are TGCAGTGCCCCGATAGGAGTCTTGAACACTGAAGCTTTCTTT. It is translated as CSAPIGVLNTEAFF.

This clonotype was seen once. It may be a read error: a sequence one base away is much more abundant. The chain employs TRBV25-1 and TRBJ1-4; D is unresolved. CDR1 and CDR2 (germline): MGHDK, SYGVNS. The CDR3 is 18 residues long. CDR3 nucleotide sequence: TGTGCCAGCAGTGATGGGAACGTGTGGGTCCCAACTAATAAAAAACTGTTTTTT. Translating gives CASSDGNVWVPTNKKLFF.

The rearrangement links TRBV5-4 to TRBJ2-2; D ambiguous. Trimming took 4 bases from V and 0 from J, leaving 10 bases between them. From germline, CDR1 is SGHNT and CDR2 YYREEE (reference sequence). The length of the CDR3 is 15 residues. The CDR3 sequence: CASSRAETNTGELFF. As DNA, the CDR3 is TGTGCCAGCAGCCGGGCAGAAACGAACACCGGGGAGCTGTTTTTT.

This clonotype was observed at least ten times. The V gene is TRBV7-2, the J gene TRBJ2-3; 8 nucleotides match TRBD1. The CDR3 sequence is 16 residues long. CDR1 is SGHTA and CDR2 is FQGNSA in the germline V gene. V shed 0 bases, J shed 5 bases, and the junction held 7 bases outside the gene matches. CDR3 sequence: CASSLAWTGLGDTQYF. CDR3 DNA: TGTGCCAGCAGCTTAGCATGGACAGGGTTGGGAGATACGCAGTATTTT.

This clonotype was recorded once. This chain uses TRBV7-9 with TRBJ2-1, with a tentative D call TRBD2 (7 bases). This CDR3 has 16 amino acids. V was clipped by 0 bases and J by 4 bases, with 13 bases between them. The V gene's germline CDR1 is SEHNR and CDR2 FQNEAQ (reference sequence). The CDR3 DNA is TGTGCCAGCAGCTTAGCGGGGGCGGGAGAGTACAATGAGCAGTTCTTC. Translated, it gives CASSLAGAGEYNEQFF.

CDR3 region: CASSSDVAGFTDTQYF. CDR3 bases: TGTGCCAGCAGTTCCGATGTAGCGGGCTTCACAGATACGCAGTATTTT. This chain joins TRBV6-1 and TRBJ2-3; 7 nucleotides match TRBD2. This CDR3 has 16 amino acids. V lost 5 bases, J lost 2 bases, and 10 bases stayed unmatched. The V gene's germline CDR1 is MNHNS and CDR2 SASEGT.

A word on this clonotype: A much larger clone lies one base from this, so it may be a read error. The missing conserved phenylalanine or tryptophan at the end of this CDR3 makes a read error likely. The rearrangement links TRBV4-1 to TRBJ1-5; the match to TRBD1 covers 9 bases. There are 14 residues in the CDR3. Germline V gene data show CDR1 as MGHRA and CDR2 as YSYEKL. With 4 bases clipped from V and 8 bases from J, the junction kept 6 bases outside the gene matches. CDR3 in amino acids: CASSLGQGNEPQHL. The CDR3 DNA reads TGCGCCAGCAGCCTAGGACAGGGGAACGAGCCCCAGCATCTT.

There are many counts of this clonotype. The rearrangement links TRBV28 to TRBJ2-1; 9 nucleotides agree with TRBD1. Germline CDR1 MDHEN, CDR2 SYDVKM. The CDR3 runs to 14 residues. Germline trimming cut 3 bases from V and 9 bases from J; bases unmatched to any gene: 6. The CDR3 nucleotides are TGTGCCAGCAGTTTTAGGGACAGGGTAGGTGAGCAGTTCTTC. Amino acids: CASSFRDRVGEQFF.

This clonotype occurred many times. The chain recombines TRBV27 with TRBJ2-1; the match to TRBD2 covers 11 bases. The CDR3 loop spans 14 amino acids. CDR1 is MNHEY and CDR2 is SMNVEV in the germline V gene (reference sequence). After removal of 7 bases from V and 4 bases from J, the junction contained 3 bases not matched to a gene. The chain's CDR3 is CASNPSGRYNEQFF. CDR3 nucleotide sequence: TGTGCCAGCAATCCTAGCGGGAGGTACAATGAGCAGTTCTTC.

This clonotype was counted ten times or more. The V and J genes are TRBV6-5 and TRBJ1-5; D remains unclear. The germline V and J ends were trimmed by 0 bases and 3 bases, with 3 bases remaining between them. Germline lookup yields CDR1 MNHEY and CDR2 SVGAGI. The CDR3 covers 13 residues. The CDR3 nucleotides read TGTGCCAGCAGTTACTCATCCAATCAGCCCCAGCATTTT. This gives the protein CASSYSSNQPQHF.

In the case of this clonotype: A much larger clone differs by one base, so this may be a read error. CDR3 coding DNA: TGTGCCAGCAGATTAAAACTAGCGGGAGGCGGGGAGACCCAGTACTTC. This encodes CASRLKLAGGGETQYF. The V call is TRBV7-8, the J call TRBJ2-5; 12 nucleotides match TRBD2. CDR3 size: 16 residues. V was pared by 6 bases and J by 5 bases, with 10 bases of the junction left unmatched. CDR1 is SGHVS and CDR2 is FQNEAQ in the germline V gene.

This clonotype was detected ten times or more. This chain links TRBV6-1 with TRBJ2-1; 7 nucleotides line up with TRBD1. Germline CDR1 is MNHNS and CDR2 is SASEGT. The CDR3 is made up of 13 amino acids. V trimming: 6 bases; J trimming: 10 bases; junction bases outside the gene matches: 9. The CDR3 loop is CASSITGAEEQFF. The CDR3 coding sequence is TGTGCCAGCAGCATTACAGGGGCGGAAGAGCAGTTCTTC.

The rearrangement uses TRBV7-6 and TRBJ1-1; 7 bases match TRBD1. This CDR3 has 16 amino acids. Losses at the gene ends were 1 base for V and 1 base for J; bases not matched to a gene: 6. The germline V gene encodes CDR1 SGHVS and CDR2 FNYEAQ. The CDR3 protein is CASSLVKGAGNTEAFF. The CDR3 region has the DNA TGTGCCAGCAGCTTAGTGAAGGGGGCGGGGAACACTGAAGCTTTCTTT.

This clonotype was observed at least ten times. The rearrangement uses TRBV6-2 or TRBV6-3 and TRBJ2-7, with 7 bases identical to TRBD1. Germline CDR1 and CDR2: MNHEY and SVGEGT. V gave up 8 bases and J gave up 3 bases; unmatched junction bases: 10. This CDR3 has 14 residues. The CDR3 here is CASHPGQRRYEQYF. CDR3 DNA: TGTGCCAGCCATCCGGGACAGCGACGCTACGAGCAGTACTTC.

Of note for this clonotype: This may be a read error: a much more frequent sequence differs by one nucleotide. The gene calls are TRBV7-2 and TRBJ2-5; D unclear. CDR3 size: 11 residues. Per the germline V gene, CDR1 is SGHTA and CDR2 is FQGNSA. DNA of the CDR3: TGTGCCAGCAGCCGAAGAGAGACCCATTACTTC. Its translation: CASSRRETHYF.

This clonotype was counted many times. The chain combines TRBV6-2 or TRBV6-3 with TRBJ2-1; D not resolved. Germline values: CDR1 MNHEY, CDR2 SVGEGT. Trimming took off 0 bases at V and 0 bases at J, with 9 bases between the two ends. The CDR3 loop spans 16 amino acids. CDR3 sequence (DNA): TGTGCCAGCAGTTACTCGCTTGCTAGCTCCTACAATGAGCAGTTCTTC. This sequence encodes CASSYSLASSYNEQFF.

Worth noting for this clonotype: A much larger clone lies one base from this, so it may be a read error. The chain uses TRBV27 and TRBJ1-1; D may be TRBD1 (5 bases). Deletions cut 5 bases from V and 4 bases from J, with 14 bases between. CDR3 size: 14 residues. CDR1 is MNHEY, CDR2 SMNVEV, per germline (reference sequence). The CDR3 DNA reads TGTGCCAGCAGTGACCACGTCGGGGGCACTGAAGCTTTCTTT. This translates into CASSDHVGGTEAFF.

This clonotype has just a few counts. Given a much more abundant clone one base away, this may be a read error. V and J are TRBV7-2 and TRBJ2-3; D might be TRBD1 (5 bases). The germline V gene has CDR1 SGHTA and CDR2 FQGNSA. The CDR3 contains 14 residues. CDR3 coding DNA: TGTGCCGGCAGCTTAGGGGCAAGCACAGATACGCAGTATTTT. The encoded protein is CAGSLGASTDTQYF.

The sample holds many counts of this clonotype. The chain is built from TRBV20-1 and TRBJ2-1, with 7 positions matching TRBD2. The CDR3 consists of 12 residues. The germline V gene has CDR1 DFQATT and CDR2 SNEGSKA (reference sequence). V shed 5 bases, J shed 10 bases, and the junction held 8 bases outside the gene matches. The CDR3 region is CSAHLAEYEQFF. CDR3 nucleotide sequence: TGCAGTGCTCATCTAGCGGAGTACGAGCAGTTCTTC.

This clonotype occurred a few times. DNA for the CDR3: TGTGCCAGCAGCTCGGGACTAGCGGGAGACGAGCAGTACTTC. Translating gives CASSSGLAGDEQYF. The V and J genes are TRBV7-2 and TRBJ2-7; 14 nucleotides line up with TRBD2. The CDR3 length is 14 residues. Germline V lookup: CDR1 SGHTA, CDR2 FQGNSA. The V segment lost 4 bases and the J segment 5 bases; nucleotides outside the gene matches: 1.

The J gene is TRBJ2-5, the V gene TRBV11-2; 9 nucleotides match TRBD1. The ends lost 5 bases at V and 1 base at J; junction bases unmatched: 2. This CDR3 has 14 residues. The germline CDR1 and CDR2 sequences are SGHAT and FQNNGV. The CDR3, as DNA: TGTGCCAGCAGCCGGGGACAGGGCCAAGAGACCCAGTACTTC. Its translation is CASSRGQGQETQYF.

The chain carries TRBV29-1 and TRBJ1-2; 9 bases fit TRBD1. CDR3 length equals 11 residues. Germline V gives CDR1 SQVTM, CDR2 ANQGSEA. V was clipped by 7 bases and J by 4 bases; unmatched bases: 1. CDR3 DNA: TGCAGCGCGACAGGGGGCTATGGCTACACCTTC. Protein sequence: CSATGGYGYTF. The full variable domain, rest sourced from reference TRBV29-1 and TRBJ1-2, is SAVISQKPSRDICQRGTSLTIQCQVDSQVTMMFWYRQQPGQSLTLIATANQGSEATYESGFVIDKFPISRPNLTFSTLTVSNMSPEDSSIYLCSATGGYGYTFGSGTRLTVV.